This T cell receptor (beta chain) was obtained from a study of Graves' ophthalmopathy and Graves' hyperthyroidism. Study findings and constraints: Most thyroid-expanded clonotypes exceeding 0.001 frequency were also found in blood.

This clonotype was detected ten times or more. The antigen remains undetermined. RNA served as the template for amplifying TCR beta CDR3 regions. Second-round multiplex PCR came after a first-round RT-PCR that employed HTBI primers. TCRdb independently ran MiXCR on the multiplex PCR reads; one entry per CDR3 protein. The data contain about 740,000 distinct CDR3 sequences, 35% to 50% of them singletons. Ophthalmopathy cases showed moderate-to-severe activity, scoring CAS ≥3 and NOSPECS ≥4, with duration under 3 months. The CDR3 sequence is 18 residues long. Trimming took 0 bases from V and 9 from J; bases not matched to a gene: 14. Per germline, CDR1 SNHLY and CDR2 FYNNEI.

The sequence was collected from an adult man with Graves' ophthalmopathy. Sequenced: peripheral blood. The J gene is TRBJ1-6, the V gene TRBV2; 7 positions agree with TRBD1. Here the CDR3 reads CASSEAQAGGFVGSPLHF. The CDR3 DNA sequence: TGTGCCAGCAGTGAAGCGCAGGCAGGGGGGTTTGTCGGTTCACCCCTCCACTTT.